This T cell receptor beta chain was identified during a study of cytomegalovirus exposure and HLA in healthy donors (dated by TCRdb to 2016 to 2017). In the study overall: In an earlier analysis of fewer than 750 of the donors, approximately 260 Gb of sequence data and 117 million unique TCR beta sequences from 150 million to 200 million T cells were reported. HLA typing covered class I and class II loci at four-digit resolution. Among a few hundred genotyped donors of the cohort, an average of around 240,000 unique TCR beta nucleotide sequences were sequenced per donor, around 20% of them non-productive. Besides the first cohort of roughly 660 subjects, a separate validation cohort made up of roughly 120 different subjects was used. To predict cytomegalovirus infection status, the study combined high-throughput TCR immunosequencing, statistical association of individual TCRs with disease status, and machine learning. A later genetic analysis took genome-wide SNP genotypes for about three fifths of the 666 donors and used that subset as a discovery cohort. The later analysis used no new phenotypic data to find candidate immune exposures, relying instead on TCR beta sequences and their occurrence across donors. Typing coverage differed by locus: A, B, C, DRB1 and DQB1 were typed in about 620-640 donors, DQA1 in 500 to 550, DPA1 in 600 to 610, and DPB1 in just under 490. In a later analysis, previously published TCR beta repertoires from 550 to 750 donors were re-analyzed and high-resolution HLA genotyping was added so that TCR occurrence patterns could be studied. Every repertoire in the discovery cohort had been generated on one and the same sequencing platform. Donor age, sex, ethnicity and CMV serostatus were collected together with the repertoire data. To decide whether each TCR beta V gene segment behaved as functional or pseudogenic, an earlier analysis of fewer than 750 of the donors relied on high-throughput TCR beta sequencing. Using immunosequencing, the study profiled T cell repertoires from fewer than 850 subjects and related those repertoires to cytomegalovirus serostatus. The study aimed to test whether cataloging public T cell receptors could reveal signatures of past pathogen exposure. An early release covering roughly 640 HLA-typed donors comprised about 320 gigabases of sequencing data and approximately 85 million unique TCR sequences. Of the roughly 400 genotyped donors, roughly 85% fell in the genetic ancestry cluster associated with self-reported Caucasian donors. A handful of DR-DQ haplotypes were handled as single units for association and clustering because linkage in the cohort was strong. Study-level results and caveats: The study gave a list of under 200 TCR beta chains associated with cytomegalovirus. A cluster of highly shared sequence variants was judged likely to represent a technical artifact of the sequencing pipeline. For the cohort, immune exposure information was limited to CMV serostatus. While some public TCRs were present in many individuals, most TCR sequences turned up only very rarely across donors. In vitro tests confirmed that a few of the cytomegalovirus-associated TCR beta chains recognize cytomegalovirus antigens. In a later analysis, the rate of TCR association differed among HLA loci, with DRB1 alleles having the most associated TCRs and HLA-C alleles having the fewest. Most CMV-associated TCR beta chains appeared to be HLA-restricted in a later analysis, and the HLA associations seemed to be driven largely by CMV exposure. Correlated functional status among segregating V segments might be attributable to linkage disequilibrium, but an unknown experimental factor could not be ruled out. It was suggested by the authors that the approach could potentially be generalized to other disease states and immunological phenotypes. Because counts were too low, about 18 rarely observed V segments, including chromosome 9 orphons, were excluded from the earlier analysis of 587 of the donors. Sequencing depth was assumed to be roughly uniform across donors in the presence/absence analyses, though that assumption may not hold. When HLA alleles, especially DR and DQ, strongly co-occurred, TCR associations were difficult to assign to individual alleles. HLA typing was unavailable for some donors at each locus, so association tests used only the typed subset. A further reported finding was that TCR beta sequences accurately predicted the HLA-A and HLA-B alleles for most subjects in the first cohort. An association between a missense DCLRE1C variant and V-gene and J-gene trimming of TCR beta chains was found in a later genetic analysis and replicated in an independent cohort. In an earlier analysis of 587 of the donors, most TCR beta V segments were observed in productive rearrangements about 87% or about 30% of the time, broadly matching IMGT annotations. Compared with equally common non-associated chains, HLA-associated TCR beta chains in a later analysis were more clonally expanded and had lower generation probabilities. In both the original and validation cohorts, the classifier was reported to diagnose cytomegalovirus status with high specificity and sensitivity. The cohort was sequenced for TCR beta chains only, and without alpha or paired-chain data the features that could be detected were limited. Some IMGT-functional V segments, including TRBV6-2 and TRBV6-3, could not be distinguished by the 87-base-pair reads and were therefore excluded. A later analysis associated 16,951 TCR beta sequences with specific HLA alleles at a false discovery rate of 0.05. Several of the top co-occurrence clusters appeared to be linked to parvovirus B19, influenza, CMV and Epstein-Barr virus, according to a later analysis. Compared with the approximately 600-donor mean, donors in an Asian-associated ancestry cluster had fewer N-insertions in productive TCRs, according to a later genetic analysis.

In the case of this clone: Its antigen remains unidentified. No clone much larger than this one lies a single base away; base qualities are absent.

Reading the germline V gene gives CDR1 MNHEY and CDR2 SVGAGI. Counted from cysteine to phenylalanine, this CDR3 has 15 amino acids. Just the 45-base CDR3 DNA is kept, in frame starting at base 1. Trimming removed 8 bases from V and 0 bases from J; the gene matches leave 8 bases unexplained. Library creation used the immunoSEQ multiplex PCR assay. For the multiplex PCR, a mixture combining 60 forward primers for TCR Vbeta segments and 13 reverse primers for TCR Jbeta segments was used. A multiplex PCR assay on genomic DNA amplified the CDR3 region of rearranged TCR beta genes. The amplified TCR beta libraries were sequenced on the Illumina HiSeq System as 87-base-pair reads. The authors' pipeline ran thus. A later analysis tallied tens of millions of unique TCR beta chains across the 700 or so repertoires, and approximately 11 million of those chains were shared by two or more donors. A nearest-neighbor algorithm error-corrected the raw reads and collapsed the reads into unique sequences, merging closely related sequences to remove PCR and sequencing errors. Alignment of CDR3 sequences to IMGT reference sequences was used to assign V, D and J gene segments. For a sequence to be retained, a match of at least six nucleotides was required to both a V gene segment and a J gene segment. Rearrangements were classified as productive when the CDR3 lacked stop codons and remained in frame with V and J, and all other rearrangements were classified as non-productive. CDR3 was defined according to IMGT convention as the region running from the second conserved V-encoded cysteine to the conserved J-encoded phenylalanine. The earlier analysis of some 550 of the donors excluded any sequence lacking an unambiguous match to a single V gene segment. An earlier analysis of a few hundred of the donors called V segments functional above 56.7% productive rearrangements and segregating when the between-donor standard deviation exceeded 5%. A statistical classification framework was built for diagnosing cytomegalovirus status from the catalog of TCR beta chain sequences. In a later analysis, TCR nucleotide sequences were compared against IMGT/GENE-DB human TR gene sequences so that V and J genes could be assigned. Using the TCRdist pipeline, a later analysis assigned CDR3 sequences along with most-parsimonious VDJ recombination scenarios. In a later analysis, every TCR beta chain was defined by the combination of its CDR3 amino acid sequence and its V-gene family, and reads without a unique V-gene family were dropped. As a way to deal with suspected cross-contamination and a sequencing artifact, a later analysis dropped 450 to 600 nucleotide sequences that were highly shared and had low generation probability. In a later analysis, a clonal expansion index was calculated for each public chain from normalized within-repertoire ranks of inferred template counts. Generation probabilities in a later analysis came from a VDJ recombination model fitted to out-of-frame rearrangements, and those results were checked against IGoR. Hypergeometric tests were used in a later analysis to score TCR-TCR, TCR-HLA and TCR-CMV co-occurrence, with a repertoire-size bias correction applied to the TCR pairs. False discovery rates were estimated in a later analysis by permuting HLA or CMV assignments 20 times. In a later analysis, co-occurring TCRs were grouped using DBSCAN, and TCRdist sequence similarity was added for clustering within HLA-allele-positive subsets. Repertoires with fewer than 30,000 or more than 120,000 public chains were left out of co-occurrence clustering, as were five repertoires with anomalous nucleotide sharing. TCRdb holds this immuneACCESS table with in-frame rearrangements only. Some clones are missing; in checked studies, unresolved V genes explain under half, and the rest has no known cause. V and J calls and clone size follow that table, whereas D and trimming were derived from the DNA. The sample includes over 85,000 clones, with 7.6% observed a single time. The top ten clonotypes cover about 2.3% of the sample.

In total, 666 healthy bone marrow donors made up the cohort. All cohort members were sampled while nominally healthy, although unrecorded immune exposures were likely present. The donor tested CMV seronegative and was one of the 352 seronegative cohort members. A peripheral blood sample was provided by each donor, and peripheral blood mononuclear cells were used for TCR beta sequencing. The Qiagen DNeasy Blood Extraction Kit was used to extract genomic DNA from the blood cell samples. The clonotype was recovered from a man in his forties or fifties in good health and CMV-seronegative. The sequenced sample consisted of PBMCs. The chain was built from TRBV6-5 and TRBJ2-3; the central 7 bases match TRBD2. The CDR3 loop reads CASAYRGDSTDTQYF. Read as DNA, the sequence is TGTGCCAGCGCCTATCGGGGGGATAGCACAGATACGCAGTATTTT.